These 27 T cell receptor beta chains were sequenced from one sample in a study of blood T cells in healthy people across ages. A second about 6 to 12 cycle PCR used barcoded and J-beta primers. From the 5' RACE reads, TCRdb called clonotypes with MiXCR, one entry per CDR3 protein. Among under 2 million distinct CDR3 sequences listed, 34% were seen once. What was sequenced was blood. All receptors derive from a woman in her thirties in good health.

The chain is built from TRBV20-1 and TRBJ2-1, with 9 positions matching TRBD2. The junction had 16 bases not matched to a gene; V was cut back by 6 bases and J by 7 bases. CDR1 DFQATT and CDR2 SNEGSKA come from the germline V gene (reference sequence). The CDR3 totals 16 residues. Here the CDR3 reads CSANRRAAGGGNEQFF. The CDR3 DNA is TGCAGTGCCAACCGAAGAGCAGCGGGGGGTGGGAATGAGCAGTTCTTC.

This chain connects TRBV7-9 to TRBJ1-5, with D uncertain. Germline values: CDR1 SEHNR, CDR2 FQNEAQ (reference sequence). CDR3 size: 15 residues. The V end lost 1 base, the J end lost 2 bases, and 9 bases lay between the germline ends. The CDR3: CASSLGRLGNQPQHF. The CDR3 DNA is TGTGCCAGCAGCTTAGGCCGATTGGGCAATCAGCCCCAGCATTTT.

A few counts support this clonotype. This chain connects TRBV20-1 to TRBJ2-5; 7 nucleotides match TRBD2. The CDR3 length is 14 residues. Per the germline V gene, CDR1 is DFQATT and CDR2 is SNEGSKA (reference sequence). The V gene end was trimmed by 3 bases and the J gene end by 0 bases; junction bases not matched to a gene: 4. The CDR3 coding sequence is TGCAGTGCTAGGGGGGGGTGGTACCAAGAGACCCAGTACTTC. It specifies CSARGGWYQETQYF.

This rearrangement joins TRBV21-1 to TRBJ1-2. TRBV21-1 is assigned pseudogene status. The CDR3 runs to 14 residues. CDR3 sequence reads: CASSKVTLDYGYTF. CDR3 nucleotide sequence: TGTGCCAGCAGCAAAGTGACACTTGACTATGGCTACACCTTC.

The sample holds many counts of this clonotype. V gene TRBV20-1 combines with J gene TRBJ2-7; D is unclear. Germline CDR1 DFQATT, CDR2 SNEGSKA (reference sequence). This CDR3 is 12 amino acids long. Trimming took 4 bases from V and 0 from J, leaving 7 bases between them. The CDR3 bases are TGCAGTGCTACAGGCCTCTCCTACGAGCAGTACTTC. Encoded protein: CSATGLSYEQYF.

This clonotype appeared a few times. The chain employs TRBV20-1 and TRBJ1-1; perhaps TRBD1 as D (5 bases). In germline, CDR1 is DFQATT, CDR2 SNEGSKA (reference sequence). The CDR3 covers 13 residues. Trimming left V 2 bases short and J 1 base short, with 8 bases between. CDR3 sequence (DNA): TGCAGTGCTAGATCGACAGAGAACACTGAAGCTTTCTTT. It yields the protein CSARSTENTEAFF.

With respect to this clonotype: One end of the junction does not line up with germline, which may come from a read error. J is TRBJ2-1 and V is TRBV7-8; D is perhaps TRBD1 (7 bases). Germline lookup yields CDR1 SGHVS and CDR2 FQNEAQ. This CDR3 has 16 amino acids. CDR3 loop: CASSLGGLATLGEQFF. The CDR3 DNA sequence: TGTGCCAGCAGTTTAGGGGGCCTAGCGACATTAGGTGAGCAGTTCTTC.

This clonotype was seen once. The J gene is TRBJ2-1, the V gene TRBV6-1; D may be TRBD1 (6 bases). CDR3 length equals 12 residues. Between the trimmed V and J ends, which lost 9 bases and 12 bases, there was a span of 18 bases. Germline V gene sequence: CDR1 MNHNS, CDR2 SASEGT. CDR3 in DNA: TGTGCCAGTAAGAGGCAGGGGTTGGGGCAGTTCTTC. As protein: CASKRQGLGQFF.

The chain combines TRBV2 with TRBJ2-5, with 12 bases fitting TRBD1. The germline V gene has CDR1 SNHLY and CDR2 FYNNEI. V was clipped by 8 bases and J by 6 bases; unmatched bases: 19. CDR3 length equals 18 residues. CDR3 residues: CASDRILPPGQGAQTQYF. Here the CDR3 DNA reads TGTGCCAGCGACCGGATCCTCCCACCGGGACAGGGGGCGCAGACCCAGTACTTC.

The CDR3 coding sequence is TGTGCCAGCAGCCGCCGGGACTTTACCGGGGAGCTGTTTTTT. Translating it yields CASSRRDFTGELFF. The chain recombines TRBV3-1 with TRBJ2-2; D may be TRBD2 (6 bases). The CDR3 loop spans 14 amino acids. The V end was cut by 4 bases, the J end by 5 bases, with 11 bases between. CDR1 is LGHDT, CDR2 YNNKEL, per germline (reference sequence).

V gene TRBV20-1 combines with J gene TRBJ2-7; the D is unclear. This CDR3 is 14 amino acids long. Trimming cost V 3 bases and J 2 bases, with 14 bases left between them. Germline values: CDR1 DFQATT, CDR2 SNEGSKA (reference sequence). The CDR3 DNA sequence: TGCAGTGCTAGTCACCGAGCTAACCCCTACGAGCAGTACTTC. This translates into CSASHRANPYEQYF.

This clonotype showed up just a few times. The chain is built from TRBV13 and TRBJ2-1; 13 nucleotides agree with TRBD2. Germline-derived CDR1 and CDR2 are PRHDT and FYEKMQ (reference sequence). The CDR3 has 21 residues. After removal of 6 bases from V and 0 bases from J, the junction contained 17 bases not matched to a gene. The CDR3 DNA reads TGTGCCAGCAGTACCATTAATCCGGGACTAGCGGGGACGAACTCCTACAATGAGCAGTTCTTC. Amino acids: CASSTINPGLAGTNSYNEQFF.

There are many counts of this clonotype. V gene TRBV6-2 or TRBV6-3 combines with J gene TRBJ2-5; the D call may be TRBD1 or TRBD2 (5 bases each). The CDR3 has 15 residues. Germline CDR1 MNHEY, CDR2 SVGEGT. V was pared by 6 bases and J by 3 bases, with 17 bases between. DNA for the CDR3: TGTGCCAGCAGCCTCACGCCGTGGGGGAAAGAGACCCAGTACTTC. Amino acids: CASSLTPWGKETQYF.

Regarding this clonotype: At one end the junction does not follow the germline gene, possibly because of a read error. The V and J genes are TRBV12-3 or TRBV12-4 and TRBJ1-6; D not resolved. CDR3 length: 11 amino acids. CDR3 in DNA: TGTGCCAACAGTTTAGGTTCACCCCTCCACTTT. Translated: CANSLGSPLHF.

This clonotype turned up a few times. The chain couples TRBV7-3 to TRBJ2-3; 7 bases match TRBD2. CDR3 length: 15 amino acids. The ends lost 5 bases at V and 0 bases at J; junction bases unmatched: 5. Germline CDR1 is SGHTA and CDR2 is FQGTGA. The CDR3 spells CASSPGAGSTDTQYF. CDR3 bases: TGTGCCAGCAGCCCTGGAGCGGGAAGCACAGATACGCAGTATTTT. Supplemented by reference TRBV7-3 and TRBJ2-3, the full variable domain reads GAGVSQTPSNKVTEKGKYVELRCDPISGHTALYWYRQSLGQGPEFLIYFQGTGAADDSGLPNDRFFAVRPEGSVSTLKIQRTERGDSAVYLCASSPGAGSTDTQYFGPGTRLTVL.

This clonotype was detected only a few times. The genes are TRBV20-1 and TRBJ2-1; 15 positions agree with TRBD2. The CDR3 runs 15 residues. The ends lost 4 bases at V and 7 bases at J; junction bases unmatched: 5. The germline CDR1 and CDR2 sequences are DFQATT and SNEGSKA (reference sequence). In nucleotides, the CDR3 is TGCAGTGCTATGGGGACTAGCGGGGGGTTTAATGAGCAGTTCTTC. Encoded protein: CSAMGTSGGFNEQFF.

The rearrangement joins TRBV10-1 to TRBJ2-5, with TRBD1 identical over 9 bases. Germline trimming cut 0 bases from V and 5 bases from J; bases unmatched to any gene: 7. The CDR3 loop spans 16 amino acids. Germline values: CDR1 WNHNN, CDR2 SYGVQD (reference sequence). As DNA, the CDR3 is TGCGCCAGCAGTGAGTCGCAGACAGGGGGAATGGAGACCCAGTACTTC. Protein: CASSESQTGGMETQYF.

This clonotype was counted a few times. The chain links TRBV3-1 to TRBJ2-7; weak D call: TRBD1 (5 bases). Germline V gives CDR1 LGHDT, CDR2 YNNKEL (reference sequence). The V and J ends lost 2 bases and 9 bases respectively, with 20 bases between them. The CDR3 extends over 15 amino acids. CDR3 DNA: TGTGCCAGCAGCCAATTCGGACAAGGCCGATGGGGGCAGTACTTC. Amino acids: CASSQFGQGRWGQYF.

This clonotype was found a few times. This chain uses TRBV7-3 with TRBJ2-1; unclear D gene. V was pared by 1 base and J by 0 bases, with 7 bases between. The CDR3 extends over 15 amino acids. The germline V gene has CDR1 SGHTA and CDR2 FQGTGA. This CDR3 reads CASSLKLDSYNEQFF. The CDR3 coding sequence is TGTGCCAGCAGCTTAAAGCTAGACTCCTACAATGAGCAGTTCTTC.

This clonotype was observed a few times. The CDR3 spells CSAKLDATNEKLFF. The CDR3 coding sequence is TGCAGTGCTAAACTCGACGCAACTAATGAAAAACTGTTTTTT. The rearrangement joins TRBV20-1 to TRBJ1-4; D is unclear. The ends were cut back, 4 bases at V and 0 bases at J, with 9 bases in the middle. This CDR3 is 14 amino acids long. CDR1 DFQATT and CDR2 SNEGSKA come from the germline V gene (reference sequence).

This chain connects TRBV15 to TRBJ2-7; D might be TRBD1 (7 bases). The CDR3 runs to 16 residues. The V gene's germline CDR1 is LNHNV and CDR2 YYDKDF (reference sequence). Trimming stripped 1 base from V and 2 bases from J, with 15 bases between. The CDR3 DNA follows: TGTGCCACCAGCAGAGGTTTCGACAGGGAGGCCTACGAGCAGTACTTC. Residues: CATSRGFDREAYEQYF.

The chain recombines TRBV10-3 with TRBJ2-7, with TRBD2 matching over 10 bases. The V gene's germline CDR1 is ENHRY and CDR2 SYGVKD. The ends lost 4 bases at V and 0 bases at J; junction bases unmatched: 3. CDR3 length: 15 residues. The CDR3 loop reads CAISGRTSGSYEQYF. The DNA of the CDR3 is TGTGCCATCAGTGGGAGGACTAGCGGCTCCTACGAGCAGTACTTC.

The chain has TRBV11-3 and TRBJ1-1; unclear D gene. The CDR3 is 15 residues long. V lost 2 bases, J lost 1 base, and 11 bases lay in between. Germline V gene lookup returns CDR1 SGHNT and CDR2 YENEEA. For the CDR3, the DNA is TGTGCCAGCAGCTTAAGCGGTCTCCCGAACACTGAAGCTTTCTTT. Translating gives CASSLSGLPNTEAFF.

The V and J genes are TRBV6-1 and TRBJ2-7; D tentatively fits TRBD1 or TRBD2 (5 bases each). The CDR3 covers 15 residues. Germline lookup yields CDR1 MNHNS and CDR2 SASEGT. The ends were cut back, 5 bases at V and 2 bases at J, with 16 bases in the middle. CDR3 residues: CASSRNGDGPYEQYF. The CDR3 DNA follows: TGTGCCAGCAGTCGAAACGGGGACGGTCCCTACGAGCAGTACTTC.

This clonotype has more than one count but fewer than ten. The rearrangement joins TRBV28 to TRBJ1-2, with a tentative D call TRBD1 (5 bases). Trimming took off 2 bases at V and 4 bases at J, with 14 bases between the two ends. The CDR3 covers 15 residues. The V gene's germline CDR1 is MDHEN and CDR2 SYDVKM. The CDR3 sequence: CASSLLPGTSYGYTF. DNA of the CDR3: TGTGCCAGCAGTTTACTTCCTGGGACGAGCTATGGCTACACCTTC.

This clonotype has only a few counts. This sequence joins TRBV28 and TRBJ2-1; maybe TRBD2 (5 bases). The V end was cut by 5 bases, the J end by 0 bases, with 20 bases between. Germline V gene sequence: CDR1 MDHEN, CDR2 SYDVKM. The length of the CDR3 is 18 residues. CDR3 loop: CASSRESHTESSYNEQFF. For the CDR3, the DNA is TGTGCCAGCAGTCGGGAATCTCATACCGAAAGCTCCTACAATGAGCAGTTCTTC.

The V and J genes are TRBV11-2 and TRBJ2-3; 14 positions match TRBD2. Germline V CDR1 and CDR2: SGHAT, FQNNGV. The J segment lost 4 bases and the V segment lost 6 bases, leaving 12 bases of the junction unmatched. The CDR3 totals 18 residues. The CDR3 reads CASRSFGTSGSWADTQYF. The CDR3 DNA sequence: TGTGCCAGCAGATCTTTTGGGACTAGCGGGAGTTGGGCAGATACGCAGTATTTT.